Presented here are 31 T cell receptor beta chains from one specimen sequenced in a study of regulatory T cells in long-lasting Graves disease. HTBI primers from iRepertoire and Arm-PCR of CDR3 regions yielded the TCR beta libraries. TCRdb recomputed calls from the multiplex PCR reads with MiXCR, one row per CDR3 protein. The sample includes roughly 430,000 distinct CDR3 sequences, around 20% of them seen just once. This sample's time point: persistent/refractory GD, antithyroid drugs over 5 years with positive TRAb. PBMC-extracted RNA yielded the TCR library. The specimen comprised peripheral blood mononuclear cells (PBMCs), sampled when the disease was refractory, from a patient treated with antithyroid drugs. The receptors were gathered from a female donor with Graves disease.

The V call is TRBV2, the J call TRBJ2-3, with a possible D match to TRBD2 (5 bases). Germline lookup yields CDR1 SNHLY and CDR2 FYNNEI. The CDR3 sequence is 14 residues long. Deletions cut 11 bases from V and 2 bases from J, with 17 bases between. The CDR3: CAGTWERTTDTQYF. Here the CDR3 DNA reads TGTGCCGGAACTTGGGAGCGGACCACAGATACGCAGTATTTT.

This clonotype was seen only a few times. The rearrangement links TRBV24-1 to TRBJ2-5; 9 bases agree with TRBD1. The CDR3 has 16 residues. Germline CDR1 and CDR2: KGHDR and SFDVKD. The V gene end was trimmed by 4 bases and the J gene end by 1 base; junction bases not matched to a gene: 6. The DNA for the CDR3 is TGTGCCACCAGTGACCGCGACAGGGGGTTCCAAGAGACCCAGTACTTC. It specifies CATSDRDRGFQETQYF.

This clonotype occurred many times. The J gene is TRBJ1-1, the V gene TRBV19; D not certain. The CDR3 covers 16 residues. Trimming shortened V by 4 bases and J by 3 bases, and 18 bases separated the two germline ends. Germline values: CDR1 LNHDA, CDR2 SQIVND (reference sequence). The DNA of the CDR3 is TGTGCCAGTAGTACTTTTAAGCTAACGGGGTACACTGAAGCTTTCTTT. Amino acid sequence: CASSTFKLTGYTEAFF.

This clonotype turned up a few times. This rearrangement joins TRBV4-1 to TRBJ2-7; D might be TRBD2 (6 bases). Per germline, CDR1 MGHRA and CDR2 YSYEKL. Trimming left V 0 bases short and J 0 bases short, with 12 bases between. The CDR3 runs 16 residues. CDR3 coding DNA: TGCGCCAGCAGCCAAGATCCGGCTAGCGCCTCCTACGAGCAGTACTTC. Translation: CASSQDPASASYEQYF.

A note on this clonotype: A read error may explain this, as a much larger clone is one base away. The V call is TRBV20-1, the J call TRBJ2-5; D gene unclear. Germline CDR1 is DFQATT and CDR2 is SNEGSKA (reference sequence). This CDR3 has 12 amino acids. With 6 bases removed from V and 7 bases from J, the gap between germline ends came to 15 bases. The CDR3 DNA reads TGCAGTGCGCTACAACCGCCGGGGACCCAGTACTTC. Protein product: CSALQPPGTQYF.

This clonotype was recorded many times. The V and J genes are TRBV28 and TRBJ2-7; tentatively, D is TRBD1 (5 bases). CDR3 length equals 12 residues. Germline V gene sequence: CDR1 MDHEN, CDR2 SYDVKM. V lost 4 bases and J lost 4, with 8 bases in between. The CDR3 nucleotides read TGTGCCAGCAGTTCAGGGCCGTACGAGCAGTACTTC. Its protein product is CASSSGPYEQYF.

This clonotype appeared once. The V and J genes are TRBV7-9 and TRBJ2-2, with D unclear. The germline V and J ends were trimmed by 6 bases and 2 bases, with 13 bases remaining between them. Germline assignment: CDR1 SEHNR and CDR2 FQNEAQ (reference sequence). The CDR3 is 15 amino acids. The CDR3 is CASRRQEGNTGELFF. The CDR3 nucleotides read TGTGCCAGCAGACGTCAGGAAGGAAACACCGGGGAGCTGTTTTTT.

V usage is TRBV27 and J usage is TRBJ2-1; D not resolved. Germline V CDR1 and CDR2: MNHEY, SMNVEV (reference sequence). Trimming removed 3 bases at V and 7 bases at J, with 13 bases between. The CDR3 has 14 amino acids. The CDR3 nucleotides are TGTGCCAGCAGTTTCGACGGACGAGTTAATGAGCAGTTCTTC. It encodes CASSFDGRVNEQFF.

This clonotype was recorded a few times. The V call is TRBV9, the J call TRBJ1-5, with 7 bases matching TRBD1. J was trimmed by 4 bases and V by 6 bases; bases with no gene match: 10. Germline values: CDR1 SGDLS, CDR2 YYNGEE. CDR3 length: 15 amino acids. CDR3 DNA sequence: TGTGCCAGCAACCAAGGTGGGGGACAGAATCAGCCCCAGCATTTT. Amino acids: CASNQGGGQNQPQHF. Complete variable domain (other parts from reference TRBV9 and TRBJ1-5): DSGVTQTPKHLITATGQRVTLRCSPRSGDLSVYWYQQSLDQGLQFLIQYYNGEERAKGNILERFSAQQFPDLHSELNLSSLELGDSALYFCASNQGGGQNQPQHFGDGTRLSIL.

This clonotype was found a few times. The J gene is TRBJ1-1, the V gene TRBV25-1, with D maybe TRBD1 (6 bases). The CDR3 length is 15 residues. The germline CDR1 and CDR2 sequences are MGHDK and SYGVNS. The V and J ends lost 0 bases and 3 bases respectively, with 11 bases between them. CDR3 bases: TGTGCCAGCAGTGAATATCTGGGGGGCGACACTGAAGCTTTCTTT. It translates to CASSEYLGGDTEAFF.

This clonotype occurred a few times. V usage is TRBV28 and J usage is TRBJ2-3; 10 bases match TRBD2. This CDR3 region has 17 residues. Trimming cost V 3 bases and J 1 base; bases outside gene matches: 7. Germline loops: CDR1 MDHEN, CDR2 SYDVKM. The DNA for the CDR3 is TGTGCCAGCAGTTTGAGGAGCGGGAGGGCCGGCACAGATACGCAGTATTTT. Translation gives CASSLRSGRAGTDTQYF.

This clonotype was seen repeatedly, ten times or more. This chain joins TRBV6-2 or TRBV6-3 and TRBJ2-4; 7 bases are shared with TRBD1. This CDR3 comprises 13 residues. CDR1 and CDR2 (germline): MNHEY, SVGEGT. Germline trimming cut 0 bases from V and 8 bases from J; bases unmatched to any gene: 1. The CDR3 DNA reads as TGTGCCAGCAGTTACTCAGACAGGGACATTCAGTACTTC. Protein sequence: CASSYSDRDIQYF.

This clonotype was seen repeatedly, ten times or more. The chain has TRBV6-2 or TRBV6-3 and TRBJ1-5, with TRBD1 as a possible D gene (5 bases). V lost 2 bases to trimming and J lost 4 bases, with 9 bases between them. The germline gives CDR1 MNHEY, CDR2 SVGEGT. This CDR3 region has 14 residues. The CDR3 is CASSYTAGNQPQHF. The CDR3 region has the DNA TGTGCCAGCAGTTACACGGCAGGGAATCAGCCCCAGCATTTT.

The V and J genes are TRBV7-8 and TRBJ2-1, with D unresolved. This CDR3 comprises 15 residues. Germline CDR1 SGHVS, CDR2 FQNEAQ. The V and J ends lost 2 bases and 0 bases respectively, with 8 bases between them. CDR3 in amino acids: CASSLPHSSYNEQFF. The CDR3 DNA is TGTGCCAGCAGCTTACCACATAGCTCCTACAATGAGCAGTTCTTC.

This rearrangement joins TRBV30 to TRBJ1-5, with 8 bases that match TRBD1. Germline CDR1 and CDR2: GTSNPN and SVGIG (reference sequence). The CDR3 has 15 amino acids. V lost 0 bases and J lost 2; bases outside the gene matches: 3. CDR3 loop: CAWSVPGGGNQPQHF. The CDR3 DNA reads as TGTGCCTGGAGTGTACCAGGGGGCGGCAATCAGCCCCAGCATTTT.

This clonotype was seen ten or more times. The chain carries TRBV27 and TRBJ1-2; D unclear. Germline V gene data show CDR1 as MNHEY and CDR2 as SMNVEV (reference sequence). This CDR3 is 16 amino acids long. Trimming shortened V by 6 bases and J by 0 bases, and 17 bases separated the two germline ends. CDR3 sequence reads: CASSLAGTLTNYGYTF. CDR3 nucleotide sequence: TGTGCCAGCAGCCTGGCGGGTACTTTAACTAACTATGGCTACACCTTC.

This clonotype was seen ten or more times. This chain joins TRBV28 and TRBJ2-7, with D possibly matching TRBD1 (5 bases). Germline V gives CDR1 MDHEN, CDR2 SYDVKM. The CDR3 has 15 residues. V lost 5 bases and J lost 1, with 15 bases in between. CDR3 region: CASSRPPQGSYEQYF. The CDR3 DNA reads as TGTGCCAGCAGTCGGCCCCCGCAGGGTTCCTACGAGCAGTACTTC.

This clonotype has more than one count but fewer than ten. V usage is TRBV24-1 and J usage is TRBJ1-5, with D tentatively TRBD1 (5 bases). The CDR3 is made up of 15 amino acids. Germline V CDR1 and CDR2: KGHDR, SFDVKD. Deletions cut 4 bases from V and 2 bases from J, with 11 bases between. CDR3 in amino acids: CATSDSGAGNQPQHF. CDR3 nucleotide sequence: TGTGCCACCAGTGACTCCGGGGCGGGCAATCAGCCCCAGCATTTT.

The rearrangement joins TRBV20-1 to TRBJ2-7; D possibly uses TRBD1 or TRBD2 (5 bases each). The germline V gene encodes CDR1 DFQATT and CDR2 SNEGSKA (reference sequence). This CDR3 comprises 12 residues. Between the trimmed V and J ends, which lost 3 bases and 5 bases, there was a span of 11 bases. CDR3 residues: CSASPGADEQYF. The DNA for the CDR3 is TGCAGTGCTAGCCCCGGGGCGGACGAGCAGTACTTC.

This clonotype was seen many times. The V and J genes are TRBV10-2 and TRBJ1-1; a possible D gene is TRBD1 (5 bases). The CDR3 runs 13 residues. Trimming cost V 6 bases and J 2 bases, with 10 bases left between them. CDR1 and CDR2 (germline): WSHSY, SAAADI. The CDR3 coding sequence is TGCGCCAGCAGGGATACAGGCAACACTGAAGCTTTCTTT. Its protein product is CASRDTGNTEAFF.

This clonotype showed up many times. CDR3 residues: CASSFGVEDEQYF. CDR3 coding DNA: TGTGCCAGCAGTTTTGGGGTGGAAGACGAGCAGTACTTC. The chain employs TRBV28 and TRBJ2-7, with D unresolved. The CDR3 spans 13 residues. Germline V lookup: CDR1 MDHEN, CDR2 SYDVKM. Trimming removed 3 bases from V and 5 bases from J, with 11 bases in between.

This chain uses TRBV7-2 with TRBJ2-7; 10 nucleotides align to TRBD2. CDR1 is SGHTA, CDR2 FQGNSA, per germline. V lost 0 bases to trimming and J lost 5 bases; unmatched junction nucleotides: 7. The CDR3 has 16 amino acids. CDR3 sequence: CASSLAGLAGVDEQYF. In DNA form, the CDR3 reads TGTGCCAGCAGCTTAGCGGGTCTAGCGGGAGTAGACGAGCAGTACTTC. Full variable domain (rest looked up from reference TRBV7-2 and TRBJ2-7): GAGVSQSPSNKVTEKGKDVELRCDPISGHTALYWYRQSLGQGLEFLIYFQGNSAPDKSGLPSDRFSAERTGGSVSTLTIQRTQQEDSAVYLCASSLAGLAGVDEQYFGPGTRLTVT.

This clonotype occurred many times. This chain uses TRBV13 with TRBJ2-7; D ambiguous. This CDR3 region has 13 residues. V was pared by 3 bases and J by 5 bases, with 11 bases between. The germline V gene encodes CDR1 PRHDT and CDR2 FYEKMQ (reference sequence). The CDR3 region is CASSFRVYNEQYF. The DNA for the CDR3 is TGTGCCAGCAGCTTCCGGGTTTACAACGAGCAGTACTTC.

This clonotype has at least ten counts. CDR3 loop: CASSPTTRAAGANVLTF. Written as DNA, the CDR3 is TGTGCCAGCAGCCCTACCACGAGGGCAGCTGGGGCCAACGTCCTGACTTTC. The V call is TRBV12-3 or TRBV12-4, the J call TRBJ2-6, with a possible D match to TRBD2 (5 bases). The ends were cut back, 6 bases at V and 2 bases at J, with 17 bases in the middle. The CDR3 totals 17 residues.

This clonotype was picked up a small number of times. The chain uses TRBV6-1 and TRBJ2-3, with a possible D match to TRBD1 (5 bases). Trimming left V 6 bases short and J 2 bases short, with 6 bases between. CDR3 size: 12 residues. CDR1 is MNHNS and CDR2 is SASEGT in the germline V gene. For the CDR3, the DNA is TGTGCCAGCAGGGACAACACAGATACGCAGTATTTT. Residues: CASRDNTDTQYF.

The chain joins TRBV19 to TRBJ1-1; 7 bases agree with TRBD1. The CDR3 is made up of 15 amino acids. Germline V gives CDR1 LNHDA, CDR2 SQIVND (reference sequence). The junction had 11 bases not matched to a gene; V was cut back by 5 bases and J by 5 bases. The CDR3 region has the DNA TGTGCCAGTAGTTCAAGACAGGGTCTGAGAACTGAAGCTTTCTTT. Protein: CASSSRQGLRTEAFF.

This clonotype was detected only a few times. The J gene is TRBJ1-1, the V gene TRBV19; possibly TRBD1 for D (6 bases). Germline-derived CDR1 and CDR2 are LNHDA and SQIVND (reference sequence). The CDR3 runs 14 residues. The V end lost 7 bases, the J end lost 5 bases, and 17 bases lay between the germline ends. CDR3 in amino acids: CASTIEGGRTEAFF. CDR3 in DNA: TGTGCCAGTACCATCGAGGGGGGTAGGACTGAAGCTTTCTTT.

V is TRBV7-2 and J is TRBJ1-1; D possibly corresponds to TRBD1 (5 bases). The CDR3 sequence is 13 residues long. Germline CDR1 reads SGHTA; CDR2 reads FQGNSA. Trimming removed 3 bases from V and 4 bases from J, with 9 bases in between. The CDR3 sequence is CASSFQGSTEAFF. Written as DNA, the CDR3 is TGTGCCAGCAGCTTCCAGGGCTCCACTGAAGCTTTCTTT.

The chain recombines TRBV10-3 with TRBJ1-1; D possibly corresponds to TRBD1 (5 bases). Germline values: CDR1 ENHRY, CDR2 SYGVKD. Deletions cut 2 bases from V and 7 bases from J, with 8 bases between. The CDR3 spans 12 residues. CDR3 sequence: CAISETGDEAFF. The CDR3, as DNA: TGTGCCATCAGTGAGACGGGGGATGAAGCTTTCTTT.

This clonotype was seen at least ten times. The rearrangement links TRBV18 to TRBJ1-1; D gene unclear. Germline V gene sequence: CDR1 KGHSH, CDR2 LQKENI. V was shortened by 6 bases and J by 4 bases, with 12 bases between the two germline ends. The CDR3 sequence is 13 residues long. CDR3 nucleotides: TGTGCCAGCTCCGAGTCCCGGGTCACTGAAGCTTTCTTT. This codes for CASSESRVTEAFF.

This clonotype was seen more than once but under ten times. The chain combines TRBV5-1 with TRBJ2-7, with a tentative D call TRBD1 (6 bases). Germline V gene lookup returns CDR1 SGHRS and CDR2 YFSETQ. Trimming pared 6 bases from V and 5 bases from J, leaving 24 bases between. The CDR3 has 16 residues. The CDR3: CASNFPRTGRIDEQYF. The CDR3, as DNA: TGCGCCAGCAACTTTCCCCGAACAGGGAGAATCGACGAGCAGTACTTC.